This T cell receptor (beta chain) was found in a study of blood T cells in healthy people across ages (dated by TCRdb to between 2014 and 2016). At the level of the whole study: In model experiments, template switching captured about one uniquely barcoded TCR beta cDNA molecule for every two T cells. Using deep sequencing normalized with unique cDNA molecular identifiers, the study measured how TCR beta repertoire diversity changes with age. The donors were split into four age groups: young (average about 16 years), middle-aged (39), aged (more than 60) and long-lived (roughly 88). To avoid experimental bias, donors of different ages were randomly spread across the sequencing lanes. Two additional independent replicas of 1 million unique cDNA reads from the same blood draw were analyzed for two donors (one aged 18 to 30 and one aged 80 or older). Points the paper makes about the study in general: Donor CMV infection status was unknown, potentially confounding age-related changes in expanded clonotypes. Total diversity estimates from one million sequenced T cells were considered lower bounds and underestimates. Observed TCR beta diversity per million T cells fell roughly linearly with age, and a significant reduction was already apparent by age roughly 41. Observed TCR beta diversity correlated strongly with the percentage of naive T cells measured by flow cytometry. Compared with the aged group, more naive CD4+ T cells, fewer expanded clones and increased TCR diversity were shown by the long-lived group, suggesting age selection. Bulk unsorted PBMC profiling prevented conclusive comparison of naive and antigen-experienced compartments.

A remark on this clonotype: There is no known antigen for this receptor. The input lacks base qualities; no much larger clone sits a single base away.

Donors were approximately 42 systemically healthy Caucasian individuals from Russia aged roughly 6 to 100 years. Around 10 milliliters of peripheral blood were collected from each donor into EDTA-treated Vacutainer tubes. Ficoll-Paque density-gradient centrifugation was used to isolate PBMCs, with at least 6.5 million per sample. Total RNA, at least 5 micrograms per sample, was extracted from PBMCs with Trizol reagent. For every donor, an aliquot of PBMCs went through flow cytometry to measure the percentages of naive CD45RAhigh/CD27high T cells. V is cut back by 6 bases and J by 0 bases, with 20 bases in the junction unmatched. CDR1 and CDR2, looked up from the germline V gene (reference sequence), are DFQATT and SNEGSKA. The CDR3 contains 19 residues, cysteine and phenylalanine counted. The CDR3 DNA has 57 bases and is translated from base 1. The library was built by means of 5' RACE. A second about 7 to 11 cycle PCR used a sample-barcoded 5' primer and a J-beta primer mix. A unique molecular identifier was introduced onto each TCR beta cDNA molecule by a template-switch 5' adaptor carrying 12 random nucleotides. Each sample yielded at least 2.5 million CDR3-containing paired-end reads. The Mint cDNA synthesis kit, primed by a TRBC-specific oligonucleotide, was used to synthesize first-strand cDNA from all RNA. Following uracil-DNA glycosylase treatment, all cDNA underwent a first 18-cycle PCR with the universal primers M1SS and BC2_uni_R. The authors' pipeline ran thus. For normalization, 1 million high-quality reads, each with a distinct molecular identifier, were randomly selected from each sample. Reads with shared molecular identifiers were discarded instead of being binned into consensus sequences. MiTCR, set to a Q25 quality threshold and the strictest error-elimination algorithm, was used for CDR3 identification, clonotype clustering and error correction. Lower-bound total TCR beta diversity was estimated with a nonparametric unseen species model using Euler transformation. TCRdb reprocessing: public reads trimmed at Q25 with fastp, clones called with MiXCR, in-frame beta chains kept. When rows share a CDR3 protein, they turn into one entry using the most common DNA and genes. These V and J calls rely on TCRdb rather than the paper's analysis. The sample yields 1,800,000 or so distinct CDR3 sequences; around 40% were counted once. The top ten clones comprise 20% to 25% of the sample.

This TCR was recovered from a human donor in good health. This chain joins TRBV20-1 to TRBJ1-5; TRBD1 fits 7 bases in the junction. The sample consisted of blood. The CDR3 protein is CSARPRTDRDSYSNQPQHF. The nucleotide sequence is given as TGCAGTGCGAGACCTCGCACCGACAGGGACTCTTATAGCAATCAGCCCCAGCATTTT.